The entry below describes one T cell receptor (beta chain). Clones were read by immunoSEQ multiplex PCR, and TCRdb kept only the in-frame ones, dropping some. This table holds over 30,000 clones, around 86% found once. The CDR3 is 15 residues long. Germline assignment: CDR1 SGHDT and CDR2 YYEEEE. Trimming pared 5 bases from V and 5 bases from J, leaving 19 bases between. The source of the sample is a study of blood T cell repertoires in COVID-19. The overall study: Samples representing acute and convalescent COVID-19 were sourced from the United States, Italy and Spain.

The V call is TRBV5-6, the J call TRBJ2-5; D possibly corresponds to TRBD1 (5 bases). This TCR was sampled from a man in his 70s with acute or convalescent COVID-19. The specimen was peripheral blood. This chain's CDR3 is CASSSDSHFTETQYF. CDR3 sequence (DNA): TGTGCCAGCAGTTCTGACAGCCACTTTACGGAGACCCAGTACTTC.